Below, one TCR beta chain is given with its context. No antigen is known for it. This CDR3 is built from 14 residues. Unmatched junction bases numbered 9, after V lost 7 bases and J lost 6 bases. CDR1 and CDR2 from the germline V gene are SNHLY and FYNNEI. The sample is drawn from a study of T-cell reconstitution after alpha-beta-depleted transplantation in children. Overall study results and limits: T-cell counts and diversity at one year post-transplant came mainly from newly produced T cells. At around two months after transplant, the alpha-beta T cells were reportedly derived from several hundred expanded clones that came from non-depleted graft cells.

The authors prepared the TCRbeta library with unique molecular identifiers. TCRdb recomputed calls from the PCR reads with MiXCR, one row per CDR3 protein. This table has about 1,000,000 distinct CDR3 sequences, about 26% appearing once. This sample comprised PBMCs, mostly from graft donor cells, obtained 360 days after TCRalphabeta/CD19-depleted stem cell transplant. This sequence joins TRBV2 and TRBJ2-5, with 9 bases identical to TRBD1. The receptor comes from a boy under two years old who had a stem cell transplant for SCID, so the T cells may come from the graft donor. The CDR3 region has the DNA TGTGCCAGCATGGGTGGACAGGGGTTTAAGACCCAGTACTTC. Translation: CASMGGQGFKTQYF.